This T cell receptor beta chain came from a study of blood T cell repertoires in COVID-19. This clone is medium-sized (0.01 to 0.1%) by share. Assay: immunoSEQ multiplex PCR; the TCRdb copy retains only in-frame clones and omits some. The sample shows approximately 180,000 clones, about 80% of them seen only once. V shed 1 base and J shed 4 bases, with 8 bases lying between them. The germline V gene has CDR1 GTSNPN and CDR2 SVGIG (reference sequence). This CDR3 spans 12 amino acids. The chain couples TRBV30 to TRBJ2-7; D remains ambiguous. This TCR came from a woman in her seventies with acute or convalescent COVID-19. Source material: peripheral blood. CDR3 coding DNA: TGTGCCTGGAGTGCGGTGAGTTACGAGCAGTACTTC. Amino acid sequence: CAWSAVSYEQYF.